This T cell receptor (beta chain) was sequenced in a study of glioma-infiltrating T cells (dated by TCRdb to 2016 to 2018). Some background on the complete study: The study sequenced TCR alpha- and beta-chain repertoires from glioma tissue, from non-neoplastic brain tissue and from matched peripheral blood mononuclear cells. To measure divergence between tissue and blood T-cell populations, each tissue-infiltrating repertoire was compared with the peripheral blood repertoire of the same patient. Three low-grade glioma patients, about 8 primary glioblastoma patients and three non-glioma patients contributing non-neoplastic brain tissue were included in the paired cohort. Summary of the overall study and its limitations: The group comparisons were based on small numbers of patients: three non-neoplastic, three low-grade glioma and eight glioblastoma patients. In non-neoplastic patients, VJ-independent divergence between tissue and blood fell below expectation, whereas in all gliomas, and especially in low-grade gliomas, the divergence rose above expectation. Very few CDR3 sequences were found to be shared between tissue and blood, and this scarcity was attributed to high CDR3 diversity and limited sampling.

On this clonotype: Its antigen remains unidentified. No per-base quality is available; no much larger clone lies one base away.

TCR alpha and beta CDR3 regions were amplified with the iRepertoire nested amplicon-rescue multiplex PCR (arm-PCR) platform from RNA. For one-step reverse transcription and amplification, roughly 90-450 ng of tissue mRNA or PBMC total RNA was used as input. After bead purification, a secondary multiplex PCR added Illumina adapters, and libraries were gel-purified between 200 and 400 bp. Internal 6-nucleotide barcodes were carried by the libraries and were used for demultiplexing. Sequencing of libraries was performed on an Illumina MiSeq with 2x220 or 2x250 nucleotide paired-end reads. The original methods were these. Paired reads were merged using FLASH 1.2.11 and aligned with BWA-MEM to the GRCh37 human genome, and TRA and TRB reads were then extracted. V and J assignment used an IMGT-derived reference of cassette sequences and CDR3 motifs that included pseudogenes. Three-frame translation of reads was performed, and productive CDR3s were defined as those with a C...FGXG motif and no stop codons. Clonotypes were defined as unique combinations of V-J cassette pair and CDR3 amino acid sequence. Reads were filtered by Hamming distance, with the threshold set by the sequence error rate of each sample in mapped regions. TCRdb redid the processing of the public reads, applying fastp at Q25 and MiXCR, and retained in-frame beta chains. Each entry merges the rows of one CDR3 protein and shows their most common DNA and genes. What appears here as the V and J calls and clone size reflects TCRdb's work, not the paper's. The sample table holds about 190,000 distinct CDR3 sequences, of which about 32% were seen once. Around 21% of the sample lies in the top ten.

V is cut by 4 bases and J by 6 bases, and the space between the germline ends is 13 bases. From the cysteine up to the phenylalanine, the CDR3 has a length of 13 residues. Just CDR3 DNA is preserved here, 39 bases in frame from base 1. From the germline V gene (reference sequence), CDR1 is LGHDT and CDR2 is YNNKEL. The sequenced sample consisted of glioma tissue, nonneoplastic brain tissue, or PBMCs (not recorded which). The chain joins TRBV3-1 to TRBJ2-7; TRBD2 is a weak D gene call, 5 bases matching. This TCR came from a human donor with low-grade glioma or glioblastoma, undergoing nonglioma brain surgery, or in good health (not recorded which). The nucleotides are TGTGCCAGCAGCCCTAGAACTAGTTCCGAGCAGTACTTC. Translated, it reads CASSPRTSSEQYF.